The 3 T cell receptor beta chains below come from one sample, sequenced in a study of identical twins. TCRdb processed the 5' RACE reads anew with MiXCR; each CDR3 protein has one entry. The data show roughly 190,000 distinct CDR3 sequences, about a sixth seen once. The same data also contributed to another study, on T cells expressing NK-cell markers.

Sequencing was performed on CD8+ T cells sorted from blood. The source is a woman in her late teens or twenties in good health.

In its sample, this clonotype was seen a few times. V gene TRBV6-2 or TRBV6-3 combines with J gene TRBJ2-1; 7 positions agree with TRBD2. Germline-derived CDR1 and CDR2 are MNHEY and SVGEGT. The CDR3 spans 16 residues. The V and J ends lost 3 bases and 2 bases, in that order; junction bases with no gene match: 7. CDR3 sequence: CASSYSGLAAYNEQFF. CDR3 coding DNA: TGTGCCAGCAGTTATAGTGGGCTAGCGGCCTACAATGAGCAGTTCTTC.

This clonotype has at least ten counts. At one of its ends the junction is not consistent with the germline gene, which may arise from a read error. The chain carries TRBV10-3 and TRBJ2-3; D uncertain. The CDR3 loop spans 14 amino acids. Germline CDR1 is ENHRY and CDR2 is SYGVKD. CDR3 protein: CAISESTGTDTQYF. The CDR3, as DNA: TGTGCCATCAGTGAGTCAACGGGCACGGATACGCAGTATTTT.

This clonotype was counted between two and nine times. The V call is TRBV12-3 or TRBV12-4, the J call TRBJ2-5; D unresolved. The V end was cut by 3 bases, the J end by 2 bases, with 13 bases between. The length of the CDR3 is 15 residues. CDR3: CASSFKPSLQETQYF. CDR3 DNA: TGTGCCAGCAGTTTTAAACCGAGCCTGCAAGAGACCCAGTACTTC.